The T cell receptor (beta chain) under discussion was sequenced for a study of beta chain features in type 1 diabetes. The CDR3 runs to 15 residues. The V end lost 1 base, the J end lost 5 bases, and 11 bases lay between the germline ends. From germline, CDR1 is SGHVS and CDR2 FNYEAQ. This clone appeared a few times. Expressed TCRB transcripts were sequenced because the isolated RNA had all been reverse transcribed beforehand. Measured with immunoSEQ multiplex PCR; TCRdb has only the in-frame clones, and not every one. The sample lists some 150,000 clones, about 9.4% occurring once. The chain links TRBV7-6 to TRBJ1-4; TRBD1 is a possible D gene (6 bases). Sequenced sample: naive CD4+ T cells from blood. The origin of this receptor is a man between 18 and 29 years old in good health. The CDR3 loop is CASSLGTAVNEKLFF. Written as DNA, the CDR3 is TGTGCCAGCAGCTTAGGGACAGCGGTAAATGAAAAACTGTTTTTT.